One and the same sample provided the 20 T cell receptor beta chains below, sequenced in a study of blood T cell repertoires in COVID-19. Profiling relied on immunoSEQ multiplex PCR, and the TCRdb table lists in-frame clones only, not all of them. This table holds under 200,000 clones, around four fifths found once. Sequencing input: peripheral blood. The receptors stem from a man between 65 and 80 years old who had recovered from COVID-19.

The chain couples TRBV5-1 to TRBJ1-4; D possibly corresponds to TRBD1 (6 bases). The V end lost 5 bases, the J end lost 9 bases, and 14 bases lay between the germline ends. Germline values: CDR1 SGHRS, CDR2 YFSETQ. This CDR3 spans 13 amino acids. The CDR3 spells CASSPDGGQKLFF. As DNA, the CDR3 is TGCGCCAGCAGTCCGGACGGGGGGCAAAAACTGTTTTTT.

This rearrangement joins TRBV12-3 or TRBV12-4 to TRBJ1-2, with D possibly being TRBD1 (5 bases). Trimming shortened V by 4 bases and J by 6 bases, and 9 bases separated the two germline ends. The length of the CDR3 is 12 residues. In DNA, the CDR3 is TGTGCCAGCAGTTATGCAGGGAATGGCTACACCTTC. As protein: CASSYAGNGYTF.

The chain's CDR3 is CASFAGQGYNEQFF. In DNA, the CDR3 is TGTGCCAGTTTTGCGGGACAGGGGTACAATGAGCAGTTCTTC. The chain has TRBV6-5 and TRBJ2-1, with 10 positions matching TRBD1. The CDR3 has 14 residues. V lost 9 bases and J lost 4; bases outside the gene matches: 6. CDR1 is MNHEY and CDR2 is SVGAGI in the germline V gene.

This clone was seen a few times. V is TRBV4-1 and J is TRBJ2-1, with 10 bases identical to TRBD2. The CDR3 covers 16 residues. Trimming at V came to 4 bases and at J to 9 bases, leaving 12 bases not matched to a gene. Germline V lookup: CDR1 MGHRA, CDR2 YSYEKL. The CDR3 nucleotides are TGCGCCAGCAGCCGACAAAGCGGGAGGGCCGGAGGTGAGCAGTTCTTC. It codes for CASSRQSGRAGGEQFF.

This CDR3 is CASSQGIAGEGGDTQYF. Written as DNA, the CDR3 is TGTGCCAGCAGCCAAGGAATCGCGGGAGAAGGGGGAGATACGCAGTATTTT. The chain uses TRBV3-1 (or the pseudogene TRBV3-2) and TRBJ2-3; weak D call: TRBD2 (7 bases). Trimming left V 1 base short and J 5 bases short, with 19 bases between. The germline CDR1 and CDR2 sequences are LGHDT and YNNKEL (reference sequence). The CDR3 loop spans 17 amino acids.

This clone was found a few times. The chain uses TRBV19 and TRBJ1-1, with 8 bases aligning to TRBD1. J lost 5 bases, V lost 1 base, and 9 bases had no gene match. The CDR3 runs to 16 residues. Germline V gene data show CDR1 as LNHDA and CDR2 as SQIVND (reference sequence). The DNA for the CDR3 is TGTGCCAGTAGTATAGTCCCTGACAGGGGTGGGACTGAAGCTTTCTTT. This encodes CASSIVPDRGGTEAFF.

The gene calls are TRBV7-6 and TRBJ2-7, with 7 bases fitting TRBD1. The CDR3 has 14 residues. The germline gives CDR1 SGHVS, CDR2 FNYEAQ. The ends lost 5 bases at V and 0 bases at J; junction bases unmatched: 4. The CDR3: CASSHRDSSYEQYF. CDR3 bases: TGTGCCAGCAGCCACCGGGACAGCTCCTACGAGCAGTACTTC.

The chain links TRBV11-2 to TRBJ2-7; 7 nucleotides align to TRBD1. The CDR3 length is 15 residues. The J segment lost 6 bases and the V segment lost 3 bases, leaving 11 bases of the junction unmatched. CDR1 SGHAT and CDR2 FQNNGV come from the germline V gene. CDR3 protein: CASSFGAGGFVEQYF. The CDR3 nucleotides read TGTGCCAGCAGCTTTGGGGCAGGGGGATTTGTCGAGCAGTACTTC.

This clone was recorded a few times. The V and J genes are TRBV7-9 and TRBJ2-7; D perhaps matches TRBD1 (6 bases). The V and J ends lost 1 base and 5 bases respectively, with 12 bases between them. Germline CDR1 is SEHNR and CDR2 is FQNEAQ (reference sequence). This CDR3 contains 14 residues. The CDR3 loop reads CASSLVQGGDEQYF. CDR3 sequence (DNA): TGTGCCAGCAGCTTAGTACAGGGTGGAGACGAGCAGTACTTC. Filled out from reference TRBV7-9 and TRBJ2-7, the complete variable domain reads DTGVSQNPRHKITKRGQNVTFRCDPISEHNRLYWYRQTLGQGPEFLTYFQNEAQLEKSRLLSDRFSAERPKGSFSTLEIQRTEQGDSAMYLCASSLVQGGDEQYFGPGTRLTVT.

The rearrangement joins TRBV6-6 to TRBJ1-2; unclear D gene. The CDR3 has 14 residues. Germline V gene data show CDR1 as MNHNY and CDR2 as SVGAGI (reference sequence). V shed 0 bases and J shed 2 bases, with 7 bases lying between them. The CDR3 loop reads CASSYSTPNYGYTF. CDR3 in DNA: TGTGCCAGCAGTTACTCGACACCGAACTATGGCTACACCTTC.

The V call is TRBV28, the J call TRBJ1-5; a possible D gene is TRBD1 (5 bases). The length of the CDR3 is 14 residues. V shed 4 bases and J shed 9 bases, with 16 bases lying between them. CDR1 and CDR2 (germline): MDHEN, SYDVKM. CDR3 nucleotide sequence: TGTGCCAGCAGTTCAGACGGGGGTTTAAGGCCCCAGCATTTT. Translated: CASSSDGGLRPQHF.

The chain recombines TRBV6-2 or TRBV6-3 with TRBJ1-5; D possibly corresponds to TRBD1 (6 bases). Germline V lookup: CDR1 MNHEY, CDR2 SVGEGT. The CDR3 runs to 17 residues. Deletions cut 2 bases from V and 1 base from J, with 15 bases between. The CDR3 region has the DNA TGTGCCAGCAGTTACCCTACGTGGGACACAAGCAATCAGCCCCAGCATTTT. Protein sequence: CASSYPTWDTSNQPQHF.

The rearrangement uses TRBV24-1 and TRBJ2-1, with a tentative D call TRBD2 (6 bases). This CDR3 has 15 amino acids. The V gene's germline CDR1 is KGHDR and CDR2 SFDVKD. Trimming pared 0 bases from V and 7 bases from J, leaving 12 bases between. This CDR3 reads CATSDLGRGGNEQFF. The CDR3 DNA reads as TGTGCCACCAGTGATTTGGGGCGGGGTGGGAATGAGCAGTTCTTC.

This chain joins TRBV18 and TRBJ2-1, with 11 bases identical to TRBD2. The germline gives CDR1 KGHSH, CDR2 LQKENI. The CDR3 length is 13 residues. The ends lost 3 bases at V and 9 bases at J; junction bases unmatched: 1. CDR3 protein: CASSPGLAAEQFF. The CDR3 coding sequence is TGTGCCAGCTCACCGGGACTAGCGGCTGAGCAGTTCTTC.

This clone was seen a few times. CDR3 DNA sequence: TGTGCCATCAAGACAACAGGGGACGACACTGAAGCTTTCTTT. Translating it yields CAIKTTGDDTEAFF. The genes are TRBV10-3 and TRBJ1-1; 7 bases fit TRBD1. Germline V lookup: CDR1 ENHRY, CDR2 SYGVKD. The CDR3 totals 14 residues. Losses at the gene ends were 7 bases for V and 3 bases for J; bases not matched to a gene: 8.

This chain connects TRBV7-9 to TRBJ2-4; D ambiguous. In germline, CDR1 is SEHNR, CDR2 FQNEAQ (reference sequence). The CDR3 is 13 residues long. Trimming took off 0 bases at V and 6 bases at J, with 6 bases between the two ends. The CDR3 nucleotides are TGTGCCAGCAGCTTAGCGAGCCTAAACATTCAGTACTTC. This sequence encodes CASSLASLNIQYF.

The chain has TRBV6-6 and TRBJ1-3; TRBD1 aligns across 9 bases. The J segment lost 2 bases and the V segment lost 6 bases, leaving 8 bases of the junction unmatched. Germline V lookup: CDR1 MNHNY, CDR2 SVGAGI (reference sequence). There are 16 residues in the CDR3. CDR3 sequence (DNA): TGTGCCAGCAGGCGCGGGACAGGGATAACTGGAAACACCATATATTTT. It translates to CASRRGTGITGNTIYF.

This clone has a handful of counts. The rearrangement uses TRBV29-1 and TRBJ1-3; a weak D match, TRBD1 (5 bases). The CDR3 totals 13 residues. The germline V gene has CDR1 SQVTM and CDR2 ANQGSEA. The V end was cut by 3 bases, the J end by 4 bases, with 10 bases between. The CDR3 bases are TGCAGCGTTGAGGCGGGGGACGGAAACACCATATATTTT. It yields the protein CSVEAGDGNTIYF. Together with reference TRBV29-1 and TRBJ1-3, the CDR3 gives the full variable domain: SAVISQKPSRDICQRGTSLTIQCQVDSQVTMMFWYRQQPGQSLTLIATANQGSEATYESGFVIDKFPISRPNLTFSTLTVSNMSPEDSSIYLCSVEAGDGNTIYFGEGSWLTVV.

In its sample, this clone was seen once. This chain uses TRBV27 with TRBJ2-2, with 8 bases matching TRBD2. V lost 6 bases to trimming and J lost 5 bases; unmatched junction nucleotides: 8. This CDR3 comprises 15 residues. Germline V gene sequence: CDR1 MNHEY, CDR2 SMNVEV (reference sequence). As DNA, the CDR3 is TGTGCCAGCAGCACAGGAGCGGGAGTTACCGGGGAGCTGTTTTTT. Protein product: CASSTGAGVTGELFF.

The rearrangement links TRBV4-3 to TRBJ2-1; the match to TRBD2 covers 9 bases. The V gene end was trimmed by 5 bases and the J gene end by 2 bases; junction bases not matched to a gene: 10. Germline values: CDR1 LGHNA, CDR2 YSLEER. The CDR3 consists of 17 residues. The CDR3 DNA follows: TGCGCCAGCAGCAAAGGGGGGCTAGCGGGAACCTACAATGAGCAGTTCTTC. The encoded protein is CASSKGGLAGTYNEQFF.